Listed here is a single TCR beta chain. Through a sample-barcoded 5' primer and a J-beta primer mix, a second PCR was run for about 7 to 12 cycles. TCRdb processed the 5' RACE reads anew with MiXCR; each CDR3 protein has one entry. This sample has 1,800,000 or so distinct CDR3 sequences, with about 39% found just once. This sample is drawn from a study of blood T cells in healthy people across ages. V was shortened by 0 bases and J by 8 bases, with 24 bases between the two germline ends. The germline gives CDR1 SQVTM, CDR2 ANQGSEA. There are 17 residues in the CDR3. The source is a human donor in good health. The chain has TRBV29-1 and TRBJ2-3; D possibly uses TRBD1 or TRBD2 (7 bases each). Sequencing used blood. CDR3 coding DNA: TGCAGCGTTGAAGATCGGGGGGAGACAGGGCTGGAGGCTACGCAGTATTTT. Translated, it gives CSVEDRGETGLEATQYF.